One and the same sample provided the 17 T cell receptor beta chains below, sequenced in a study of HIV-infected patients and healthy controls. Alpha and beta constant-region primers primed reverse transcription of approximately 0.55 ug RNA. Separate chain-specific third strand synthesis with multiplexing indices produced the alpha and beta libraries. TCRdb recomputed calls from the 5' RACE reads with MiXCR, one row per CDR3 protein. The data show around 18,000 distinct CDR3 sequences, around 10% seen once. The repertoire came from unfractionated whole blood and reflected all unsorted peripheral T cells. Sequencing was performed on blood. These receptors originate from an adult in good health.

In this sample, this clonotype turned up many times. The chain joins TRBV5-5 to TRBJ2-6, with a possible D match to TRBD2 (5 bases). V lost 0 bases and J 3 bases, leaving 10 bases between the germline ends. Germline V lookup: CDR1 SGHKS, CDR2 YYEKEE (reference sequence). The CDR3 sequence is 16 residues long. CDR3 bases: TGTGCCAGCAGCTTGGGAGGGTTTGGTGGGGCCAACGTCCTGACTTTC. As protein: CASSLGGFGGANVLTF.

This clonotype has a count of ten or more. J is TRBJ2-7 and V is TRBV3-1, with 10 bases fitting TRBD2. Germline V gives CDR1 LGHDT, CDR2 YNNKEL (reference sequence). Trimming removed 0 bases from V and 4 bases from J; junction bases left unmatched: 6. There are 16 residues in the CDR3. In DNA form, the CDR3 reads TGTGCCAGCAGCCAAGACCCTAGCGGGAGTGGGTACGAGCAGTACTTC. Protein sequence: CASSQDPSGSGYEQYF.

The sample holds many counts of this clonotype. V and J are TRBV3-1 and TRBJ2-5, with D unresolved. The CDR3 runs 10 residues. The V and J ends lost 0 bases and 7 bases respectively, with 0 bases between them. Germline V gene lookup returns CDR1 LGHDT and CDR2 YNNKEL (reference sequence). CDR3 residues: CASSQETQYF. The CDR3 nucleotides are TGTGCCAGCAGCCAAGAGACCCAGTACTTC.

In its sample, this clonotype ranks as medium-sized. This sequence joins TRBV10-3 and TRBJ2-2; the match to TRBD1 covers 10 bases. V trimming: 0 bases; J trimming: 6 bases; junction bases outside the gene matches: 7. The CDR3 covers 17 residues. Germline CDR1 and CDR2: ENHRY and SYGVKD. The CDR3, as DNA: TGTGCCATCAGTGAGTCCCGACAGGGGGCCGGGGCCGGGGAGCTGTTTTTT. Translating it yields CAISESRQGAGAGELFF.

This clonotype was detected many times. The CDR3 DNA is TGTGCCAGTAGCTACGGAGACCGGGAGACCCAGTACTTC. It specifies CASSYGDRETQYF. This chain connects TRBV19 to TRBJ2-5; D unresolved. CDR1 is LNHDA and CDR2 is SQIVND in the germline V gene (reference sequence). The CDR3 runs 13 residues. Trimming took off 6 bases at V and 5 bases at J, with 13 bases between the two ends.

This clonotype has ten or more counts. This chain connects TRBV19 to TRBJ2-1; no firm D call. V was pared by 5 bases and J by 0 bases, with 11 bases between. The CDR3 is 15 amino acids. Germline V lookup: CDR1 LNHDA, CDR2 SQIVND (reference sequence). The CDR3 DNA reads TGTGCCAGTAGTTGGGGAAGCCTCTCCTACAATGAGCAGTTCTTC. This gives the protein CASSWGSLSYNEQFF.

On this clonotype: The CDR3 end shows no conserved phenylalanine or tryptophan, and so a read error is likely. The chain uses TRBV12-3 or TRBV12-4 and TRBJ1-5; D remains unclear. V was trimmed by 3 bases and J by 0 bases, leaving 6 bases between them. The CDR3 covers 14 residues. The CDR3 sequence: CASSFRNSNQPQHS. The CDR3 DNA sequence: TGTGCCAGCAGTTTTCGGAATAGCAATCAGCCCCAGCATTCT.

The table lists this clonotype with many counts. The rearrangement uses TRBV4-1 and TRBJ2-7; 14 nucleotides agree with TRBD2. The CDR3 loop spans 18 amino acids. V gave up 0 bases and J gave up 1 base; unmatched junction bases: 5. Looked up from germline, CDR1 is MGHRA and CDR2 is YSYEKL. This chain's CDR3 is CASSQETSGRAVSYEQYF. CDR3 sequence (DNA): TGCGCCAGCAGCCAAGAGACTAGCGGGAGGGCCGTGTCCTACGAGCAGTACTTC.

This clonotype was observed a single time. The CDR3 DNA is TGTGCCATCAGTGAGCGTCGTAACTATGGCTACACCTTC. Its translation: CAISERRNYGYTF. The chain couples TRBV10-3 to TRBJ1-2, with D unclear. The germline V gene encodes CDR1 ENHRY and CDR2 SYGVKD. V was pared by 2 bases and J by 1 base, with 5 bases between. The length of the CDR3 is 13 residues.

This clonotype is judged medium-sized. This chain connects TRBV20-1 to TRBJ2-3; no clear D. V dropped 5 bases and J dropped 0 bases, with 12 bases sitting between them. This CDR3 region has 14 residues. The V gene's germline CDR1 is DFQATT and CDR2 SNEGSKA (reference sequence). CDR3 sequence (DNA): TGCAGTGCTCATTCTCAGTCTAGCACAGATACGCAGTATTTT. Its translation is CSAHSQSSTDTQYF.

This clonotype is categorized as medium-sized. The rearrangement links TRBV28 to TRBJ2-2; TRBD2 matches at 8 bases. Germline lookup yields CDR1 MDHEN and CDR2 SYDVKM. The CDR3 sequence is 17 residues long. V lost 3 bases, J lost 1 base, and 7 bases stayed unmatched. The CDR3 loop reads CASSFPSGGGNTGELFF. In DNA, the CDR3 is TGTGCCAGCAGTTTCCCCAGCGGGGGAGGGAACACCGGGGAGCTGTTTTTT.

This clonotype was recorded at least ten times. The genes are TRBV25-1 and TRBJ2-1; TRBD2 agrees at 11 bases. The trim removed 5 bases at V and 4 bases at J, leaving 4 bases unmatched. Germline lookup yields CDR1 MGHDK and CDR2 SYGVNS. The CDR3 contains 15 residues. The CDR3 reads CASSTGTSGYNEQFF. Here the CDR3 DNA reads TGTGCCAGCAGTACCGGGACTAGCGGATACAATGAGCAGTTCTTC.

This clonotype has ten or more counts. The genes are TRBV12-3 or TRBV12-4 and TRBJ1-5, with TRBD1 matching over 9 bases. CDR3 size: 18 residues. V was clipped by 0 bases and J by 2 bases; unmatched bases: 8. CDR3 DNA: TGTGCCAGCAGTTTAGCTCTTACAGGGGGCTTGGGCAATCAGCCCCAGCATTTT. Protein: CASSLALTGGLGNQPQHF.

The sample holds many counts of this clonotype. V is TRBV6-2 or TRBV6-3 and J is TRBJ2-5; D not resolved. V was trimmed by 5 bases and J by 2 bases, leaving 9 bases between them. CDR3 length: 13 residues. Germline CDR1 MNHEY, CDR2 SVGEGT. Here the CDR3 reads CASSQQYQETQYF. Here the CDR3 DNA reads TGTGCCAGCAGTCAACAATATCAAGAGACCCAGTACTTC.

This clonotype was counted at least ten times. The chain joins TRBV18 to TRBJ2-2; weak D call: TRBD1 (6 bases). V was shortened by 3 bases and J by 4 bases, with 9 bases between the two germline ends. This CDR3 region has 14 residues. Germline CDR1 KGHSH, CDR2 LQKENI. DNA of the CDR3: TGTGCCAGCTCACCTCAGGGGAGCACCGGGGAGCTGTTTTTT. Amino acid sequence: CASSPQGSTGELFF.

This clonotype was seen repeatedly, ten times or more. The chain couples TRBV6-4 to TRBJ2-3; 7 bases line up with TRBD1. Germline V CDR1 and CDR2: MRHNA, SNTAGT. Trimming took 8 bases from V and 2 from J; bases not matched to a gene: 7. This CDR3 region has 14 residues. The CDR3 bases are TGTGCCAGCTCCAGGACAGGAGCCACAGATACGCAGTATTTT. Translated: CASSRTGATDTQYF.

A remark on this clonotype: The CDR3 carries no conserved terminal phenylalanine or tryptophan, so it likely arises from a read error. The DNA is left out, because the CDR3 cannot be placed on it with certainty; the CDR3 is given as TCRdb lists it. V usage is TRBV29-1 and J usage is TRBJ2-1; TRBD1, the table's D call, was not compared with the DNA. Per germline, CDR1 SQVTM and CDR2 ANQGSEA. The CDR3 length equals 14 residues, ends included. The CDR3 sequence: CSAEGSDSDKEQGG.